This TCR beta chain stems from a study of OX40 agonist ivuxolimab in advanced cancers. Whole-study context: The group had a mean age of 60 years, ranged from about 20 to 90, and was around 82% male. Partial responses occurred in Three dose-escalation patients, one with hepatocellular carcinoma and two with cutaneous melanoma.

This CDR3 comprises 15 residues. V dropped 6 bases and J dropped 5 bases, with 17 bases sitting between them. CDR1 and CDR2 (germline): MDHEN, SYDVKM. Produced via immunoSEQ multiplex PCR; TCRdb's table is partial and in-frame only. The profile shows tens of thousands of clones, 85% to 90% of them singletons. Sequenced material: CD4+ or CD8+ T cells sorted from blood, taken in a trial of the OX40 agonist ivuxolimab. The sequence was collected from an adult with an advanced solid tumor such as melanoma, head and neck, liver or kidney cancer. V usage is TRBV28 and J usage is TRBJ2-1; the D gene is possibly TRBD2 (5 bases). CDR3 residues: CASRSRGQVDNEQFF. CDR3 sequence (DNA): TGTGCCAGCAGGAGCCGAGGGCAAGTTGACAATGAGCAGTTCTTC.